The next 15 T cell receptor beta chains were all read from a single sample in a study of technical replicates of blood from several donors. Produced via immunoSEQ multiplex PCR; TCRdb's table is partial and in-frame only. The sample contains some 62,000 clones, around 87% of which appear only once. Sequencing was performed on PBMCs. These receptors were collected from a human donor in good health. Some clones in this sample may be carry-over from other donors' samples.

This clone appeared a single time. The chain is built from TRBV19 and TRBJ2-3, with 8 bases that match TRBD1. The junction had 10 bases not matched to a gene; V was cut back by 3 bases and J by 5 bases. The CDR3 extends over 16 amino acids. Germline CDR1 is LNHDA and CDR2 is SQIVND (reference sequence). CDR3 DNA: TGTGCCAGTAGTATCGGACAGGGTCTGGGGAGAGATACGCAGTATTTT. It yields the protein CASSIGQGLGRDTQYF.

The chain couples TRBV7-2 to TRBJ2-5; D possibly corresponds to TRBD1 (6 bases). V was trimmed by 5 bases and J by 10 bases, leaving 14 bases between them. CDR1 is SGHTA, CDR2 FQGNSA, per germline. This CDR3 contains 12 residues. The CDR3 nucleotides read TGTGCCAGCAGCCCAGGGGTCGGGAACCAGTACTTC. Its translation: CASSPGVGNQYF. Combining the CDR3 with reference TRBV7-2 and TRBJ2-5 gives the whole variable domain GAGVSQSPSNKVTEKGKDVELRCDPISGHTALYWYRQSLGQGLEFLIYFQGNSAPDKSGLPSDRFSAERTGGSVSTLTIQRTQQEDSAVYLCASSPGVGNQYFGPGTRLLVL.

V and J are TRBV4-3 and TRBJ2-7, with 8 bases identical to TRBD1. This CDR3 has 16 amino acids. V shed 3 bases, J shed 7 bases, and the junction held 14 bases outside the gene matches. Germline CDR1 is LGHNA and CDR2 is YSLEER. CDR3 bases: TGCGCCAGCAGCCAGGTCATCGCGTCAGGGGGCTCGGAGCAGTACTTC. It specifies CASSQVIASGGSEQYF.

The chain carries TRBV5-1 and TRBJ2-3; 12 bases map to TRBD1. Germline loops: CDR1 SGHRS, CDR2 YFSETQ. Germline trimming cut 4 bases from V and 5 bases from J; bases unmatched to any gene: 5. This CDR3 is built from 15 residues. This CDR3 reads CASSTGTGGGDTQYF. CDR3 bases: TGCGCCAGCAGCACCGGGACAGGGGGCGGAGATACGCAGTATTTT.

The chain employs TRBV4-1 and TRBJ1-2; 8 nucleotides align to TRBD1. J lost 5 bases, V lost 0 bases, and 8 bases had no gene match. This CDR3 region has 16 residues. Germline V gene sequence: CDR1 MGHRA, CDR2 YSYEKL. The CDR3 bases are TGCGCCAGCAGCCAAGACCCCCAGGGGGCGCGTTATGGCTACACCTTC. This sequence encodes CASSQDPQGARYGYTF.

The gene calls are TRBV5-4 and TRBJ1-4; D not certain. The CDR3 runs 14 residues. The V gene's germline CDR1 is SGHNT and CDR2 YYREEE (reference sequence). Trimming took off 3 bases at V and 4 bases at J, with 10 bases between the two ends. The CDR3 DNA reads TGTGCCAGCAGCTCCCAAAACATTAATGAAAAACTGTTTTTT. This encodes CASSSQNINEKLFF.

The V call is TRBV18, the J call TRBJ2-2, with 8 positions matching TRBD1. CDR1 is KGHSH and CDR2 is LQKENI in the germline V gene. V shed 8 bases and J 5 bases; nucleotides not matched to a gene: 16. The CDR3 runs 17 residues. The CDR3 DNA reads TGTGCCAGCAACGCTGCTTCAGGGGGCGCAGGAACCGGGGAGCTGTTTTTT. It encodes CASNAASGGAGTGELFF.

This rearrangement joins TRBV20-1 to TRBJ2-1; 7 nucleotides agree with TRBD2. The CDR3 length is 11 residues. V was pared by 3 bases and J by 10 bases, with 3 bases of the junction left unmatched. Germline V gene lookup returns CDR1 DFQATT and CDR2 SNEGSKA (reference sequence). For the CDR3, the DNA is TGCAGTGCTAGGGGGGGGAACGAGCAGTTCTTC. The encoded protein is CSARGGNEQFF.

There are a few counts of this clone. The V and J genes are TRBV2 and TRBJ1-1, with TRBD1 as a possible D gene (5 bases). Germline V gene data show CDR1 as SNHLY and CDR2 as FYNNEI. V lost 5 bases and J 6 bases, leaving 10 bases between the germline ends. This CDR3 is 12 amino acids long. The CDR3 DNA follows: TGTGCCAGCAGTACCGACAGCGCTGAAGCTTTCTTT. Its translation is CASSTDSAEAFF.

The table lists this clone with a count of one. The chain employs TRBV10-1 and TRBJ1-6, with D maybe TRBD1 (6 bases). V was shortened by 4 bases and J by 0 bases, with 13 bases between the two germline ends. There are 17 residues in the CDR3. Germline CDR1 is WNHNN and CDR2 is SYGVQD (reference sequence). This chain's CDR3 is CASSARDTNSYNSPLHF. CDR3 in DNA: TGCGCCAGCAGTGCCCGGGACACCAACTCCTATAATTCACCCCTCCACTTT.

V gene TRBV7-8 combines with J gene TRBJ2-7; 8 bases line up with TRBD2. The CDR3 runs 15 residues. Germline assignment: CDR1 SGHVS and CDR2 FQNEAQ. V shed 2 bases, J shed 2 bases, and the junction held 5 bases outside the gene matches. The CDR3 DNA reads TGTGCCAGCAGCTTAAGCGGGGGCCTTGCCTACGAGCAGTACTTC. Its protein is CASSLSGGLAYEQYF.

The rearrangement links TRBV6-5 to TRBJ2-7, with 11 nucleotides matching TRBD2. This CDR3 has 13 residues. The germline V gene encodes CDR1 MNHEY and CDR2 SVGAGI. V was pared by 4 bases and J by 7 bases, with 3 bases of the junction left unmatched. CDR3 loop: CASSSTSGTEQYF. DNA of the CDR3: TGTGCCAGCAGTTCGACTAGCGGGACTGAGCAGTACTTC.

This clone was picked up one time. This rearrangement joins TRBV9 to TRBJ2-5; 16 bases align to TRBD2. Per the germline V gene, CDR1 is SGDLS and CDR2 is YYNGEE. CDR3 length: 18 residues. Germline trimming cut 2 bases from V and 4 bases from J; bases unmatched to any gene: 8. CDR3 in DNA: TGTGCCAGCAGCGTGGGACTAGCGGGAGGGCCGATAATAGAGACCCAGTACTTC. Translated, it gives CASSVGLAGGPIIETQYF.

This clone was recorded only once. The chain combines TRBV5-6 with TRBJ2-7; TRBD2 agrees at 7 bases. With 4 bases clipped from V and 6 bases from J, the junction kept 10 bases outside the gene matches. The germline V gene encodes CDR1 SGHDT and CDR2 YYEEEE. This CDR3 is 14 amino acids long. The CDR3 nucleotides read TGTGCCAGCAGCCTAGGACTAGATCAAAGCGAGCAGTACTTC. Protein: CASSLGLDQSEQYF.

V gene TRBV29-1 combines with J gene TRBJ1-2; D is perhaps TRBD1 (6 bases). Germline CDR1 SQVTM, CDR2 ANQGSEA. The CDR3 totals 12 residues. V was cut by 7 bases and J by 7 bases, with 16 bases left in between. The CDR3 spells CSAVGGATGYTF. In DNA, the CDR3 is TGCAGCGCCGTGGGGGGGGCTACTGGCTACACCTTC.